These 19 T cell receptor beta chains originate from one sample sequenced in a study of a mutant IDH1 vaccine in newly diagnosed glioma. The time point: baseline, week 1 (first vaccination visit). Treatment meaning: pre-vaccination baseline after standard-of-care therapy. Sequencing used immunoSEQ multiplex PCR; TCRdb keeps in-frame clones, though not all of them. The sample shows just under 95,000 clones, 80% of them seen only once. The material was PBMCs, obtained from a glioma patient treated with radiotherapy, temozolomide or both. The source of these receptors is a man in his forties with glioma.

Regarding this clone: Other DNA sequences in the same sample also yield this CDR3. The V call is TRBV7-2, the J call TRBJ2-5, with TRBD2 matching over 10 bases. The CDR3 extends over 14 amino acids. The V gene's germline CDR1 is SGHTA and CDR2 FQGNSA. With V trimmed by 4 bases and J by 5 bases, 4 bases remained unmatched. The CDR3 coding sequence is TGTGCCAGCAGCTCGGGACTAGCGCCGGAGACCCAGTACTTC. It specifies CASSSGLAPETQYF.

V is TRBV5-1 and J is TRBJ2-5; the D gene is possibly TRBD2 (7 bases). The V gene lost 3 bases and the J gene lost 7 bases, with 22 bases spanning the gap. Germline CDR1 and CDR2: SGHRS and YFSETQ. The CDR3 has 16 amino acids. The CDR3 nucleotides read TGCGCCAGCAGCTCAATGGGGGCGGGGGCCCAGGGGACCCAGTACTTC. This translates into CASSSMGAGAQGTQYF.

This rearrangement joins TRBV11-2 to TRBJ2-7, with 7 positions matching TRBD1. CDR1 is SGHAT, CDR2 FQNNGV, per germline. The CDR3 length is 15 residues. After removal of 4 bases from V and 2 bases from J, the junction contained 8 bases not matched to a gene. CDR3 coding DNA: TGTGCCAGCAGCTCCTACAGGGGTCAGGCCTACGAGCAGTACTTC. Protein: CASSSYRGQAYEQYF.

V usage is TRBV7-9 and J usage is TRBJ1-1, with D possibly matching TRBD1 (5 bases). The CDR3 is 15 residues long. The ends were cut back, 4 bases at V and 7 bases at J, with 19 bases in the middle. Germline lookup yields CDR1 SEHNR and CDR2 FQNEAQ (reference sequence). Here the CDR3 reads CASSSRYGHRIEAFF. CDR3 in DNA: TGTGCCAGCAGCTCTCGCTATGGACACCGGATTGAAGCTTTCTTT.

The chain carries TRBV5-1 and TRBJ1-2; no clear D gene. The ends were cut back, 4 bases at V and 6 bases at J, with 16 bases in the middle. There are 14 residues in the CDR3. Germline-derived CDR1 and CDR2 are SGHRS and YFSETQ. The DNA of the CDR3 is TGCGCCAGCAGCAGGACTGCGTCCTCCGATGGCTACACCTTC. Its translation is CASSRTASSDGYTF.

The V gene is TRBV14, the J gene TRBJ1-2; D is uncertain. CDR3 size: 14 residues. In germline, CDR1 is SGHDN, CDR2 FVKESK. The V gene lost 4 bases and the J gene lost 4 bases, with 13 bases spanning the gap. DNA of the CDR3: TGTGCCAGCAGCCTGCGGACGGGTGGCTATGGCTACACCTTC. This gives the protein CASSLRTGGYGYTF.

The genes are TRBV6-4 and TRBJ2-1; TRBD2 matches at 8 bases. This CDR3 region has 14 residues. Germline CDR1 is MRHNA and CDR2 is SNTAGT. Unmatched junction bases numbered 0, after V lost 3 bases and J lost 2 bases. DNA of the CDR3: TGTGCCAGCAGTGAAGCGGGGGCCTACAATGAGCAGTTCTTC. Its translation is CASSEAGAYNEQFF.

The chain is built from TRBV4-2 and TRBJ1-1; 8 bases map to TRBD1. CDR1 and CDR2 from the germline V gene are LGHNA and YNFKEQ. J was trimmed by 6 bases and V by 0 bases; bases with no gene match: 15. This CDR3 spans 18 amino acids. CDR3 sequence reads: CASSQEEGLTGVGAEAFF. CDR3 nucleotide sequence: TGTGCCAGCAGCCAAGAAGAGGGTCTGACAGGGGTGGGTGCTGAAGCTTTCTTT.

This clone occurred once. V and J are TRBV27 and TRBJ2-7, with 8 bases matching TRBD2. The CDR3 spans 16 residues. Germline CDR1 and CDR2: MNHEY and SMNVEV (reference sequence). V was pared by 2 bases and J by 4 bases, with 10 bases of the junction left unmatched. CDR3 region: CASSLRLTSETYEQYF. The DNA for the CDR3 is TGTGCCAGCAGTTTAAGACTGACTAGCGAGACTTACGAGCAGTACTTC.

The CDR3 loop is CASTWDRRDANTGELFF. For the CDR3, the DNA is TGTGCCAGCACCTGGGACAGGCGAGACGCGAACACCGGGGAGCTGTTTTTT. The chain has TRBV5-6 and TRBJ2-2; 8 nucleotides match TRBD1. From germline, CDR1 is SGHDT and CDR2 YYEEEE. V lost 6 bases to trimming and J lost 0 bases; unmatched junction nucleotides: 10. The CDR3 sequence is 17 residues long.

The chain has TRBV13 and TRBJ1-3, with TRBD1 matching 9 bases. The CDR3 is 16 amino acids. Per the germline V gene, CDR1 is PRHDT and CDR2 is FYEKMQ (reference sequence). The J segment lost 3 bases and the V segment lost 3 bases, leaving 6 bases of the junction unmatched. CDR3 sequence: CASSLSGTGYGNTIYF. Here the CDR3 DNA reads TGTGCCAGCAGCTTGTCCGGGACAGGGTATGGAAACACCATATATTTT.

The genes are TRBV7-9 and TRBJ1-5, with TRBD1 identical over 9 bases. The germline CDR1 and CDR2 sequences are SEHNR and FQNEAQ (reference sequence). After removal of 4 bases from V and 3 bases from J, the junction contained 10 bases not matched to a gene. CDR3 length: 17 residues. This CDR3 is CASSSVIGQGYNQPQHF. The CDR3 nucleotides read TGTGCCAGCAGCTCAGTCATCGGACAGGGGTACAATCAGCCCCAGCATTTT.

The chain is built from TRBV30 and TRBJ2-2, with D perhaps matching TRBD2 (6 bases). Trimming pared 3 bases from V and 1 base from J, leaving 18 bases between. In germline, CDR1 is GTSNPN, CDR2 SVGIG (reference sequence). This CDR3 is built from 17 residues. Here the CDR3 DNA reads TGTGCCTGGAGCGTTCGGCGGGGATTTGGGAACACCGGGGAGCTGTTTTTT. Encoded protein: CAWSVRRGFGNTGELFF.

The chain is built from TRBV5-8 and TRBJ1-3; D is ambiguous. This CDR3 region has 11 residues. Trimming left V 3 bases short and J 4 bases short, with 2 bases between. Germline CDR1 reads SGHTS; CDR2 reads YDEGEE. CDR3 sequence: CASSYGNTIYF. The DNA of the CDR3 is TGTGCCAGCAGCTACGGAAACACCATATATTTT.

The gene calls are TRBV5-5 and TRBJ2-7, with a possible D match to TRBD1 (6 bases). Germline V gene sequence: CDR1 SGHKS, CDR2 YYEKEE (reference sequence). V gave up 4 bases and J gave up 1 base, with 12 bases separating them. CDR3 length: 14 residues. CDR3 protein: CASSERTVSYEQYF. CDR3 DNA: TGTGCCAGCAGCGAACGGACAGTTTCCTACGAGCAGTACTTC.

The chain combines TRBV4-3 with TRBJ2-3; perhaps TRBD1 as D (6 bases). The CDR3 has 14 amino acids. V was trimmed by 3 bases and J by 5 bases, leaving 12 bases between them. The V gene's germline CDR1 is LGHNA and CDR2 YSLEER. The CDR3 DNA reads TGCGCCAGCAGCCAGAGGACAGCGAAAGATACGCAGTATTTT. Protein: CASSQRTAKDTQYF.

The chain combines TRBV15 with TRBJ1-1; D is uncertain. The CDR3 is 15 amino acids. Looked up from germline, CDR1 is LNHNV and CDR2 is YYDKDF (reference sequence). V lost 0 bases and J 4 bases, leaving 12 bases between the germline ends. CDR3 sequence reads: CATSRDTSPTTEAFF. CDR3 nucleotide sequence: TGTGCCACCAGCAGAGATACATCCCCCACCACTGAAGCTTTCTTT.

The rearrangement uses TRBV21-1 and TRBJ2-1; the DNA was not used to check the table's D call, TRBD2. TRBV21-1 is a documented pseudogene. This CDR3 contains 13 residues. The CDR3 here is CASSRSGGNEQFF. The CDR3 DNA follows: TGTGCCAGCAGCCGGAGCGGCGGAAATGAGCAGTTCTTC.

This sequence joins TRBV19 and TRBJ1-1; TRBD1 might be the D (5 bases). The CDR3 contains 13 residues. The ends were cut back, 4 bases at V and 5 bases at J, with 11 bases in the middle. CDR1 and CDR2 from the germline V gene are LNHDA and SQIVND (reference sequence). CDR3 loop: CASSTDRGTEAFF. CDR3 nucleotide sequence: TGTGCCAGTAGTACGGATCGGGGGACTGAAGCTTTCTTT.